Each of the 12 T cell receptor beta chains below was sequenced from the same sample in a study of blood T cells in healthy people across ages. Next came a second PCR, run for about 7 to 11 cycles, which used a sample-barcoded 5' primer along with a J-beta primer mix. TCRdb re-analysed the 5' RACE reads in MiXCR, keeping a single row per CDR3 protein. The sample has some 730,000 distinct CDR3 sequences, approximately 21% seen once. The specimen was blood. These receptors were taken from a man in his sixties or seventies in good health.

This clonotype was seen only a few times. The rearrangement uses TRBV4-1 and TRBJ2-1, with 8 bases lining up with TRBD2. Per the germline V gene, CDR1 is MGHRA and CDR2 is YSYEKL. CDR3 length: 16 residues. Trimming removed 0 bases from V and 2 bases from J; junction bases left unmatched: 3. CDR3 sequence: CASSQETGGAYNEQFF. In DNA form, the CDR3 reads TGCGCCAGCAGCCAAGAGACCGGGGGGGCCTACAATGAGCAGTTCTTC.

This clonotype was counted between two and nine times. The V call is TRBV21-1, the J call TRBJ2-1; TRBD2 is taken as the D call from the table, unchecked against the DNA. TRBV21-1 is recorded as a pseudogene. The CDR3 is 15 residues long. CDR3 DNA: TGTGCCAGCAGCAAACCACTTGGAGGGTACAATGAGCAGTTCTTC. It translates to CASSKPLGGYNEQFF.

This clonotype came up a few times. The rearrangement joins TRBV6-5 to TRBJ1-1; D is possibly TRBD1 (5 bases). V shed 2 bases and J shed 0 bases, with 10 bases lying between them. CDR3 length: 15 amino acids. Germline V gene sequence: CDR1 MNHEY, CDR2 SVGAGI. The CDR3 sequence: CASSYAPTVNTEAFF. CDR3 bases: TGTGCCAGCAGTTACGCGCCGACAGTGAACACTGAAGCTTTCTTT.

A word on this clonotype: The junction and the germline gene differ at one end; a read error may be behind it. The rearrangement uses TRBV5-5 and TRBJ2-5; D is perhaps TRBD2 (7 bases). The DNA end favors TRBJ2-1, so the J call may be wrong. This CDR3 region has 15 residues. Germline CDR1 and CDR2: SGHKS and YYEKEE (reference sequence). CDR3: CAGSLEARGGNEQFF. CDR3 DNA: TGTGCCGGCAGCTTGGAGGCGAGGGGGGGGAATGAGCAGTTCTTC.

This chain uses TRBV2 with TRBJ2-3; possibly TRBD2 for D (6 bases). Trimming took off 6 bases at V and 10 bases at J, with 23 bases between the two ends. The CDR3 totals 15 residues. Germline lookup yields CDR1 SNHLY and CDR2 FYNNEI. The CDR3 region has the DNA TGTGCCAGCAGCCCCCAGGGATTGGCGCGGGACTCGCAGTATTTT. Encoded protein: CASSPQGLARDSQYF.

CDR3 coding DNA: TGTGCCAGCAGCAAAAACAGGGCCCTCTATGGCTACACCTTC. Translating gives CASSKNRALYGYTF. The chain is built from TRBV21-1 and TRBJ1-2. TRBV21-1 is assigned pseudogene status. The CDR3 is made up of 14 amino acids.

The chain couples TRBV7-2 to TRBJ1-2; D unresolved. CDR3 length: 13 residues. V shed 1 base and J shed 8 bases, with 11 bases lying between them. The V gene's germline CDR1 is SGHTA and CDR2 FQGNSA. The DNA of the CDR3 is TGTGCCAGCAGCTTAGTAGGCTTGGGCGGCTACACCTTC. It translates to CASSLVGLGGYTF.

This chain links TRBV6-2 or TRBV6-3 with TRBJ2-1; TRBD2 is a possible D gene (6 bases). From germline, CDR1 is MNHEY and CDR2 SVGEGT. V was shortened by 6 bases and J by 0 bases, with 12 bases between the two germline ends. This CDR3 spans 15 amino acids. As DNA, the CDR3 is TGTGCCAGCAGCCAGGGACTGGGCTCCTACAATGAGCAGTTCTTC. Protein product: CASSQGLGSYNEQFF.

J is TRBJ2-7 and V is TRBV12-3 or TRBV12-4; 7 positions match TRBD2. The J call could be wrong; TRBJ2-5 is a better fit for the DNA end. CDR3 length: 15 amino acids. The CDR3 DNA reads TGTGCCAGCAGTTATACGGGGGGACGTCAAGAGACCCAGTACTTC. Translation: CASSYTGGRQETQYF.

CDR3 DNA: TGTGCCTGGAGTACTCCGGGACAGTTTCCCTACGAGCAGTACGTC. Protein: CAWSTPGQFPYEQYV. The V gene is TRBV30, the J gene TRBJ2-7; TRBD1 matches at 7 bases. There are 15 residues in the CDR3. The junction had 9 bases not matched to a gene; V was cut back by 2 bases and J by 2 bases. Germline V CDR1 and CDR2: GTSNPN, SVGIG (reference sequence).

V is TRBV25-1 and J is TRBJ1-4, with TRBD1 identical over 7 bases. CDR1 MGHDK and CDR2 SYGVNS come from the germline V gene. V gave up 2 bases and J gave up 5 bases; unmatched junction bases: 5. The CDR3 runs to 15 residues. CDR3 amino acids: CASSEPRGSNEKLFF. CDR3 DNA: TGTGCCAGCAGTGAACCCAGGGGGTCGAATGAAAAACTGTTTTTT.

The chain is built from TRBV18 and TRBJ2-5; D gene ambiguous. The CDR3 runs 12 residues. Germline CDR1 KGHSH, CDR2 LQKENI. The ends were cut back, 3 bases at V and 5 bases at J, with 7 bases in the middle. This CDR3 reads CASSPLSETQYF. The CDR3 DNA reads TGTGCCAGCTCACCGCTTTCGGAGACCCAGTACTTC.